This section outlines one TCR beta chain sequence together with its context. The sample originates from a study of blood T cell repertoires in COVID-19. Study-level background: Samples of COVID-19 (acute and convalescent) were obtained from the United States, Italy and Spain. PBMCs, B-cell-depleted T cells, or T cells provided the cDNA or gDNA that made up the material.

CDR1 is KGHSH and CDR2 is LQKENI in the germline V gene. The V end was cut by 0 bases, the J end by 0 bases, with 3 bases between. The CDR3 is 13 amino acids. Enrolled through a virtual design, the participants were between 18 and 89 years of age and came from some 25 US areas. In the authors' methods: Nucleated cell counts were estimated from reference gene primer amplification. TCRdb's table, derived via immunoSEQ multiplex PCR, lists solely in-frame clones and lacks some. Clone size and V and J calls were adopted from that table, with D and trimming inferred from the DNA. In the table there are approximately 290,000 clones, nearly 90% of which are singletons.

The TCR originated in a woman between 18 and 29 years old with acute COVID-19. Sequenced material: PBMCs or T cells enriched from blood (not recorded which). The V gene is TRBV18, the J gene TRBJ2-7; D is uncertain. CDR3 bases: TGTGCCAGCTCACCACCGAGCTCCTACGAGCAGTACTTC. Protein: CASSPPSSYEQYF.